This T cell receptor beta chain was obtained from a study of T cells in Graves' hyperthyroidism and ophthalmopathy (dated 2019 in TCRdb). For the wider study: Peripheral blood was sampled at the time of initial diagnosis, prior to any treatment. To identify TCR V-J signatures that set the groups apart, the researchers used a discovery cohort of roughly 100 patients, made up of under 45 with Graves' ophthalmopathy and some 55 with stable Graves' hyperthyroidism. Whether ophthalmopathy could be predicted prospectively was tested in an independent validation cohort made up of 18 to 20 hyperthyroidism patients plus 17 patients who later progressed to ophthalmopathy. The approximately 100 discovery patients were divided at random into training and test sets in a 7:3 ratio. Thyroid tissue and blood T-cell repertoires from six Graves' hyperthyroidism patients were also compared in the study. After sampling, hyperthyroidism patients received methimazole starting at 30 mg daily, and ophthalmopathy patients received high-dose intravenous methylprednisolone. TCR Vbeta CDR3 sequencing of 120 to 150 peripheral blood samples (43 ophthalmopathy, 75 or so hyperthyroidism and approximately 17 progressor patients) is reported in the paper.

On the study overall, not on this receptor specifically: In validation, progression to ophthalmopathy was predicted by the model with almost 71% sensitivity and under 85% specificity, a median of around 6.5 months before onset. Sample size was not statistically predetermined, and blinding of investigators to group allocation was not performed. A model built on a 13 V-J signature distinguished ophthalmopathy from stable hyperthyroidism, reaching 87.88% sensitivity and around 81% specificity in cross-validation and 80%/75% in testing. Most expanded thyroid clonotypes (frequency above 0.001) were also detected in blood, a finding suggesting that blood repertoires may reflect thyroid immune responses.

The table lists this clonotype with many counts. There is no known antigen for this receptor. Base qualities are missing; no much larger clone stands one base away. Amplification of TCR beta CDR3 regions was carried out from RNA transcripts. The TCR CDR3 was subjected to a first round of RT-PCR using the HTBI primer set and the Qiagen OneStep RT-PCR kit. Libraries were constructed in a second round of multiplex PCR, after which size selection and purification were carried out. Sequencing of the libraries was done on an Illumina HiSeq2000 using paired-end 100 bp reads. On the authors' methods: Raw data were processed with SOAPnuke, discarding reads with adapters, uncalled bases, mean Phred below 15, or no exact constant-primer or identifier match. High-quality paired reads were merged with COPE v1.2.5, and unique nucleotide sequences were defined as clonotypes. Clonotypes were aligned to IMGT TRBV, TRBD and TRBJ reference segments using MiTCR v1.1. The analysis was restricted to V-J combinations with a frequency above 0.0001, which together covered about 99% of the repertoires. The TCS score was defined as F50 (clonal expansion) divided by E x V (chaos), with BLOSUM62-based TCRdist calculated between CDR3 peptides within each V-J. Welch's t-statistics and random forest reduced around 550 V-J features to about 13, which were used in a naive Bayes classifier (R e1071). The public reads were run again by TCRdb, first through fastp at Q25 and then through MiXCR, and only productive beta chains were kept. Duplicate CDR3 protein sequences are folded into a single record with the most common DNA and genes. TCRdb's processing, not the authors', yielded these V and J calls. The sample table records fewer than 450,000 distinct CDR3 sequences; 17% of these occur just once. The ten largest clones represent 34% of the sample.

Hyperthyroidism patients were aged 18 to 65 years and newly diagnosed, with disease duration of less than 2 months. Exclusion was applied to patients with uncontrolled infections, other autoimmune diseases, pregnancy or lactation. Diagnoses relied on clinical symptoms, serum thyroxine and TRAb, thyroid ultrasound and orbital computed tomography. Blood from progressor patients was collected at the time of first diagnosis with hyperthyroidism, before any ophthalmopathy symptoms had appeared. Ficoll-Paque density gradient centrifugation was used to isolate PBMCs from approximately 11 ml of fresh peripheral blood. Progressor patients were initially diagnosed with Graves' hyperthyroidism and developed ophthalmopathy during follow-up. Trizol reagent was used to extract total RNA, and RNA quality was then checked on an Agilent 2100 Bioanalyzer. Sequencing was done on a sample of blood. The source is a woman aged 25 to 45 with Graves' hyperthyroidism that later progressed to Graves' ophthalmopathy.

The sequenced DNA is TGTGCCAGCAGTCACGACAGGCCCGATCCTTCCCCCCCTCATGGCTACACCTTC. This is translated as CASSHDRPDPSPPHGYTF. Recombination connected TRBV12-3 or TRBV12-4 to TRBJ1-2, with TRBD1 as a weak D call on 6 bases. Trimming takes 5 bases from V and 6 bases from J, and the germline ends sit 28 bases apart. From cysteine to phenylalanine, the CDR3 is 18 amino acids long. Only the CDR3 portion is preserved as DNA: 54 bases, with reading frame beginning at the first base.